Here is one TCR beta chain with its context. Its specificity is unknown. The data are from a study of long-term antiretroviral therapy in people with HIV. Regarding the study as a whole: HIV repertoire CDR3 lengths ranged less widely than those of controls.

With survey level as its setting, the immunoSEQ assay was v3.0. Sequencing used immunoSEQ multiplex PCR; TCRdb keeps in-frame clones, though not all of them. The table lists 15,000 or so clones, roughly nine tenths of them singletons, with under 15% in the top ten. This CDR3 contains 15 residues. Trimming took 3 bases from V and 7 from J, leaving 15 bases between them. CDR1 is LNHDA and CDR2 is SQIVND in the germline V gene (reference sequence). Sequencing used unsorted PBMCs, obtained 0.6 years after starting antiretroviral therapy. The chain carries TRBV19 and TRBJ2-2; D remains unclear. The source of this sequence is a woman aged 40-49 years with HIV. The DNA of the CDR3 is TGTGCCAGTAGTATCCCCTCTTACAGAGGCGGGGAGCTGTTTTTT. As protein: CASSIPSYRGGELFF.